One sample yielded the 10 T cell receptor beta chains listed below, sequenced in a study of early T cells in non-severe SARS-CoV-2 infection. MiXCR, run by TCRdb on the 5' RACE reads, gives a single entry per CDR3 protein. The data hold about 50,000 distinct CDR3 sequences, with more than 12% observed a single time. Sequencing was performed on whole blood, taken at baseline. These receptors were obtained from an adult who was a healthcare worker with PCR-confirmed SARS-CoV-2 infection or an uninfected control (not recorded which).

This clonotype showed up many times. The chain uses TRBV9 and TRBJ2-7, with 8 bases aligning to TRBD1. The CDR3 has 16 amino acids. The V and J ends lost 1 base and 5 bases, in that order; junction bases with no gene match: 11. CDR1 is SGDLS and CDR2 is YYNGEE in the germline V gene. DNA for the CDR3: TGTGCCAGCAGCGTAAACCGGGACAGGAATTTGGACGAGCAGTACTTC. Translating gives CASSVNRDRNLDEQYF.

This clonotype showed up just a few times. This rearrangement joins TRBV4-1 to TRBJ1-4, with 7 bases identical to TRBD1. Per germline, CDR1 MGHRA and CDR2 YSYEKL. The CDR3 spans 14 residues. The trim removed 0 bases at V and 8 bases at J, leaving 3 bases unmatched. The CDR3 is CASSQDRGQEKLFF. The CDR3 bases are TGCGCCAGCAGCCAAGACAGGGGACAGGAAAAACTGTTTTTT.

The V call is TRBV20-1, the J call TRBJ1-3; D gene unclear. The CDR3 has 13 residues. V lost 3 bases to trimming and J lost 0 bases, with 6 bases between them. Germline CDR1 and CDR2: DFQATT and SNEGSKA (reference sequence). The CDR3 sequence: CSASENSGNTIYF. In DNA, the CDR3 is TGCAGTGCTAGTGAGAACTCTGGAAACACCATATATTTT.

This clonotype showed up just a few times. Written as DNA, the CDR3 is TGTGCCAGCAGCGTTAGTCTAGCGGGAGAAAATGAGCAGTTCTTC. Translated: CASSVSLAGENEQFF. The chain carries TRBV9 and TRBJ2-1; 10 bases agree with TRBD2. J lost 7 bases, V lost 2 bases, and 6 bases had no gene match. The CDR3 spans 15 residues. Germline V lookup: CDR1 SGDLS, CDR2 YYNGEE. Variable domain in full (rest from reference TRBV9 and TRBJ2-1): DSGVTQTPKHLITATGQRVTLRCSPRSGDLSVYWYQQSLDQGLQFLIQYYNGEERAKGNILERFSAQQFPDLHSELNLSSLELGDSALYFCASSVSLAGENEQFFGPGTRLTVL.

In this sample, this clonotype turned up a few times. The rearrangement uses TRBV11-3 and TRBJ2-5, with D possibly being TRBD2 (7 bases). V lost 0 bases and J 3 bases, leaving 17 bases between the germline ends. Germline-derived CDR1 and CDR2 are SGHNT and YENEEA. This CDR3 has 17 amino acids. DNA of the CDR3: TGTGCCAGCAGCTTAGACCCTGGGAGGGGGAAAGAAGAGACCCAGTACTTC. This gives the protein CASSLDPGRGKEETQYF.

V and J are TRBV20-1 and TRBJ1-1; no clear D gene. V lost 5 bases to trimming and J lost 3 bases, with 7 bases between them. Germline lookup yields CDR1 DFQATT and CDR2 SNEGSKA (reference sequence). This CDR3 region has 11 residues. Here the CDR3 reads CSASLYTEAFF. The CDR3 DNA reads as TGCAGTGCTTCCCTCTACACTGAAGCTTTCTTT.

The CDR3 bases are TGCGCCAGCCCCCAATCGGGGGCGGACGAGCAGTACTTC. Its translation is CASPQSGADEQYF. V usage is TRBV23-1 and J usage is TRBJ2-7, with D possibly called TRBD1 or TRBD2 (6 bases each). TRBV23-1 is classed as an ORF, of uncertain function. The CDR3 runs to 13 residues. The germline V and J ends were trimmed by 8 bases and 5 bases, with 16 bases remaining between them.

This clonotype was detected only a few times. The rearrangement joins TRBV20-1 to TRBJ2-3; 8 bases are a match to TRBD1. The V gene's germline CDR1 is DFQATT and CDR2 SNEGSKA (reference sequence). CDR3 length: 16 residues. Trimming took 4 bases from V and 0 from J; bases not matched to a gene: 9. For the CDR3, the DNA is TGCAGTGCTACCGGGGCCAGGGGGCCTAGCACAGATACGCAGTATTTT. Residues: CSATGARGPSTDTQYF.

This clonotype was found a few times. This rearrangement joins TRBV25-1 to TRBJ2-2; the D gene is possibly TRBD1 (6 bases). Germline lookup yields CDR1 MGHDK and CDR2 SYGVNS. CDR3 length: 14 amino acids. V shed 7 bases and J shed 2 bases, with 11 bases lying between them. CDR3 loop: CASTRDTNTGELFF. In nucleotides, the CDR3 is TGTGCCAGCACCCGGGACACCAACACCGGGGAGCTGTTTTTT.

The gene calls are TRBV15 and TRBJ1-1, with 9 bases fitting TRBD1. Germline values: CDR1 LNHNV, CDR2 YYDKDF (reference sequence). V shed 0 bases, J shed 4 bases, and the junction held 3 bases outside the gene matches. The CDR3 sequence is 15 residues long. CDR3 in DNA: TGTGCCACCAGCAGAGAAGGGACAGGGATCACTGAAGCTTTCTTT. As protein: CATSREGTGITEAFF.